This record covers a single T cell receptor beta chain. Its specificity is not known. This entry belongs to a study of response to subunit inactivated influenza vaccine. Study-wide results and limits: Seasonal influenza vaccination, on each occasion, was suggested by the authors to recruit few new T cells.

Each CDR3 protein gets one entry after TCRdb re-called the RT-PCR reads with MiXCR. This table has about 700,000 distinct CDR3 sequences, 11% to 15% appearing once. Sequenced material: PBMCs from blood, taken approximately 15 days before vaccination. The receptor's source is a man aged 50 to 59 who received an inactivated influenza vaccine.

CDR3 coding DNA: TGCGCCAGCTGGCCCGGGGCGAGCTCCTACAATGAGCAGTTCTTC. Protein: CASWPGASSYNEQFF. This sequence joins TRBV5-1 and TRBJ2-1; D is perhaps TRBD1 or TRBD2 (5 bases each). Germline V gene data show CDR1 as SGHRS and CDR2 as YFSETQ. The CDR3 totals 15 residues. Trimming took off 7 bases at V and 0 bases at J, with 14 bases between the two ends.